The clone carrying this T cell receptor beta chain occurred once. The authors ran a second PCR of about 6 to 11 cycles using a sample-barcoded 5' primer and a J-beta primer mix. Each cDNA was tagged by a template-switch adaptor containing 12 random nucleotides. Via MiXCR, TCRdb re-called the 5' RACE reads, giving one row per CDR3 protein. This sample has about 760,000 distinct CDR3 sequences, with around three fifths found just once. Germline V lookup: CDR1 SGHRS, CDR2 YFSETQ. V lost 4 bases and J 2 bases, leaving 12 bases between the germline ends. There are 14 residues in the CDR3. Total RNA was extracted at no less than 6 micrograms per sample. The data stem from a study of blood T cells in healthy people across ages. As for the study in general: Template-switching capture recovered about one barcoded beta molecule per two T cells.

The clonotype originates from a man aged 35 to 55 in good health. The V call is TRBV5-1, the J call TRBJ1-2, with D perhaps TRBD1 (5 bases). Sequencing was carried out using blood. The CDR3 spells CASSVGDGNYGYTF. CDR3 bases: TGCGCCAGCAGCGTGGGGGACGGAAACTATGGCTACACCTTC.